This TCR beta chain derives from a study of identical twins. The CDR3 loop spans 14 amino acids. V dropped 4 bases and J dropped 5 bases, with 11 bases sitting between them. Germline V gene sequence: CDR1 MNHEY, CDR2 SVGAGI. This clonotype was seen more than once but under ten times. TCRdb reprocessed the 5' RACE reads with MiXCR, giving one entry per CDR3 protein. The top ten clones hold about 1.5% of a sample with about 890,000 distinct CDR3 sequences, about 12% of them seen once. The same sample was also studied in work on yellow fever vaccine responses in identical twins. That source notes: Reportedly, twins showed a vaccine T cell response that looked partly convergent and partly personalized.

This rearrangement joins TRBV6-5 to TRBJ2-2, with unresolved D. Sequenced: PBMCs. The origin of this receptor is a woman aged 18-29 years in good health. CDR3 sequence reads: CASSSLVRTGELFF. As DNA, the CDR3 is TGTGCCAGCAGTTCCCTCGTCCGGACCGGGGAGCTGTTTTTT.